These 5 T cell receptor beta chains were all obtained from the same sample, sequenced in a study of T cells in Graves' hyperthyroidism and ophthalmopathy. Amplification of TCR beta CDR3 regions was performed using RNA transcripts as template. First-round RT-PCR of the TCR CDR3 relied on the HTBI primer set. TCRdb redid the calling of the multiplex PCR reads with MiXCR, one entry per CDR3 protein. The sample includes 530,000 or so distinct CDR3 sequences, around a quarter of them seen just once. The sample was blood. The receptors shown here come from a young woman with Graves' ophthalmopathy.

At least ten counts were recorded for this clonotype. The chain joins TRBV27 to TRBJ1-6; D uncertain. The germline V gene has CDR1 MNHEY and CDR2 SMNVEV (reference sequence). Trimming cost V 6 bases and J 6 bases, with 12 bases left between them. The CDR3 has 14 residues. CDR3 in DNA: TGTGCCAGCAGCGCACGGGAGGGTAATTCACCCCTCCACTTT. Protein product: CASSAREGNSPLHF.

The chain has TRBV2 and TRBJ2-2, with D hard to call. V was clipped by 7 bases and J by 3 bases, with 9 bases between them. This CDR3 region has 13 residues. Per germline, CDR1 SNHLY and CDR2 FYNNEI. Here the CDR3 reads CASTLGYTGELFF. The CDR3, as DNA: TGTGCCAGCACCCTTGGCTACACCGGGGAGCTGTTTTTT.

This clonotype was recorded at least ten times. The V gene is TRBV20-1, the J gene TRBJ2-5; 7 bases are a match to TRBD1. The CDR3 extends over 13 amino acids. Germline assignment: CDR1 DFQATT and CDR2 SNEGSKA (reference sequence). The J segment lost 5 bases and the V segment lost 1 base, leaving 4 bases of the junction unmatched. In DNA form, the CDR3 reads TGCAGTGCTAGAGGACAGGGCTGGGAGACCCAGTACTTC. Its translation is CSARGQGWETQYF.

This clonotype was seen many times. J is TRBJ2-7 and V is TRBV10-1; 8 nucleotides match TRBD2. Per the germline V gene, CDR1 is WNHNN and CDR2 is SYGVQD (reference sequence). The CDR3 covers 13 residues. The ends lost 4 bases at V and 5 bases at J; junction bases unmatched: 4. The CDR3 DNA sequence: TGCGCCAGCAGTGCGGGGGGGTCCGACGAGCAGTACTTC. Translating gives CASSAGGSDEQYF.

The chain uses TRBV12-3 or TRBV12-4 and TRBJ1-1; no definite D call. Trimming removed 6 bases at V and 7 bases at J, with 21 bases between. CDR3 length: 15 amino acids. This chain's CDR3 is CASRGRGPLKGEAFF. In DNA form, the CDR3 reads TGTGCCAGCAGAGGCAGAGGGCCGCTTAAAGGTGAAGCTTTCTTT.